Reported below is one TCR beta chain. What it recognizes is unknown. This table comes from immunoSEQ multiplex PCR, and its TCRdb copy is limited to in-frame clones, with some not included. The profile covers about 2,200,000 clones, with roughly 91% appearing a single time and roughly 1.8% taken by the ten largest. CDR3 length: 15 residues. Germline V gives CDR1 SGHVS, CDR2 FQNEAQ. V shed 4 bases and J 0 bases; nucleotides not matched to a gene: 5. These data belong to a study of shared clonotypes between healthy human individuals. About the research overall: The donor group consisted of a couple of women and three men, aged 18 to 49. Notes on the study in general: Relative to their counterparts shared across all four donors, non-shared clonotypes exhibited diminished generation probabilities.

CD45RO-negative, CCR7-selected cells formed the naive CD8 fraction, which excluded terminally differentiated effector memory CD45RA+ cells. Caucasian adults residing in Nashville, Tennessee made up all the donors. The chain carries TRBV7-8 and TRBJ2-7; 8 bases are shared with TRBD1. The clonotype originates from a man aged 18 to 35 in good health. Some clones in this sample may be carry-over from other donors' samples. Sequenced input: naive CD8+ T cells from PBMCs. CDR3 sequence reads: CASSSLGQGSYEQYF. DNA for the CDR3: TGTGCCAGCAGCTCCCTCGGACAGGGCTCCTACGAGCAGTACTTC.